A selection of T cell receptor beta chains follows, all from one sample in a study of blood T cells in healthy people across ages. TCRdb re-called the 5' RACE reads through MiXCR, storing one row per CDR3 protein. The sample lists 1,800,000 or so distinct CDR3 sequences; roughly two fifths were seen once. Material: blood. The receptors derive from a human donor in good health. Each CDR3 is given with its conserved first and last residue. Each record gives: D gene, clone size, V gene, J gene, CDR3 protein, CDR3 DNA. A D gene is named only where the DNA matches it firmly. The size field is filled for only some rows; it gives once, few, many or a size class.

-	-	TRBV6-2/TRBV6-3	TRBJ2-7	CASSPDTGNPYEQYF	TGTGCCAGCAGTCCAGATACAGGGAATCCCTACGAGCAGTACTTC
-	-	TRBV7-6	TRBJ1-1	CASSSTTGQGTPIEAFF	TGTGCCAGCAGCTCAACAACAGGGCAGGGCACCCCCATTGAAGCTTTCTTT
-	-	TRBV20-1	TRBJ2-3	CSARRDPDTQYF	TGCAGTGCTAGGAGGGATCCAGATACGCAGTATTTT
-	-	TRBV3-1	TRBJ1-2	CASSQVAPVGYTF	TGTGCCAGCAGCCAAGTGGCCCCGGTGGGCTACACCTTC
TRBD1	few	TRBV28	TRBJ2-7	CASTKGGQNYEQYF	TGTGCCAGCACCAAAGGGGGACAGAACTACGAGCAGTACTTC
-	few	TRBV10-3	TRBJ1-6	CATLGNDYNSPLHF	TGTGCCACCCTTGGTAATGACTATAATTCACCCCTCCACTTT
TRBD2	few	TRBV15	TRBJ2-1	CATSHSGGNNEQFF	TGTGCCACCAGCCATAGCGGGGGGAACAATGAGCAGTTCTTC
TRBD2	-	TRBV4-3	TRBJ2-3	CASSQDTGLVGTDTQYF	TGCGCCAGCAGCCAAGATACAGGACTAGTGGGCACAGATACGCAGTATTTT
-	few	TRBV29-1	TRBJ2-1	CSVADVRTAIVNEQFF	TGCAGCGTTGCAGATGTCCGGACAGCAATAGTCAATGAGCAGTTCTTC
-	-	TRBV12-3/TRBV12-4	TRBJ2-7	CASKKTGTPSYEQYF	TGTGCCAGCAAGAAGACCGGGACACCGAGCTACGAGCAGTACTTC
-	-	TRBV29-1	TRBJ2-7	CSVEGTGGYEQYF	TGCAGCGTTGAAGGGACTGGCGGTTACGAGCAGTACTTC
TRBD1	-	TRBV5-1	TRBJ1-2	CASSSGQGAMYGYTF	TGCGCCAGCAGCTCTGGACAGGGAGCAATGTATGGCTACACCTTC
-	-	TRBV7-9	TRBJ1-1	CASSLLEGVTFF	TGTGCCAGCAGCTTATTAGAGGGAGTAACTTTCTTT